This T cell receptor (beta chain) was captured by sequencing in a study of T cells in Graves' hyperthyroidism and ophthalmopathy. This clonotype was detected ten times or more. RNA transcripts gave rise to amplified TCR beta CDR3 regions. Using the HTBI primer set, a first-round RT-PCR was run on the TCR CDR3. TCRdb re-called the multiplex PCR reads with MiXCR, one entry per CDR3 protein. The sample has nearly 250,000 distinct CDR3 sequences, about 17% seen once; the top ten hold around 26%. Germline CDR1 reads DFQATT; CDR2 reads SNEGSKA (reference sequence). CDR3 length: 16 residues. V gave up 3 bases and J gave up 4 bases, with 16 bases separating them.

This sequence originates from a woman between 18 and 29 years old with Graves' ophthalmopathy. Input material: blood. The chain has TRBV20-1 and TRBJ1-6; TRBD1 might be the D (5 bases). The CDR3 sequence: CSARNRAGSYNSPLHF. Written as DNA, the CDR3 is TGCAGTGCTAGGAATCGGGCAGGGAGTTATAATTCACCCCTCCACTTT.